Presented here are 5 T cell receptor beta chains from one specimen sequenced in a study of cytomegalovirus exposure and HLA in healthy donors. Assay used: immunoSEQ multiplex PCR; TCRdb lists only in-frame clones, some missing. Of fewer than 150,000 clones in the sample, around 87% are singletons; the top ten hold 8.5% to 9.5%. Sequencing was done on a sample of PBMCs. These receptor sequences come from a young man in good health and CMV-seropositive.

This chain links TRBV5-1 with TRBJ2-7; tentative D call: TRBD1 (5 bases). V lost 4 bases and J 3 bases, leaving 14 bases between the germline ends. CDR3 size: 14 residues. Germline V CDR1 and CDR2: SGHRS, YFSETQ. The CDR3 nucleotides read TGCGCCAGCAGCACAGGAGACAGAAACTACGAGCAGTACTTC. As protein: CASSTGDRNYEQYF.

This clone appeared once. The rearrangement links TRBV7-9 to TRBJ2-7; 7 nucleotides match TRBD1. The CDR3 runs to 13 residues. CDR1 is SEHNR and CDR2 is FQNEAQ in the germline V gene (reference sequence). Trimming at V came to 5 bases and at J to 4 bases, leaving 5 bases not matched to a gene. CDR3 amino acids: CASSLTGLYEQYF. The CDR3 DNA reads as TGTGCCAGCAGCCTGACAGGGTTATACGAGCAGTACTTC.

This clone was counted a single time. The chain uses TRBV10-3 and TRBJ2-7; D perhaps matches TRBD2 (5 bases). The CDR3 extends over 15 amino acids. V lost 2 bases and J 2 bases, leaving 13 bases between the germline ends. In germline, CDR1 is ENHRY, CDR2 SYGVKD. In DNA, the CDR3 is TGTGCCATCAGTGAGATAAGCGGCAGCACCTACGAGCAGTACTTC. It is translated as CAISEISGSTYEQYF.

The chain has TRBV5-6 and TRBJ1-2; TRBD1 might be the D (6 bases). V lost 2 bases and J lost 6, with 17 bases in between. Germline-derived CDR1 and CDR2 are SGHDT and YYEEEE. The CDR3 is made up of 15 amino acids. The CDR3 region is CASSFIQGLKDGYTF. DNA of the CDR3: TGTGCCAGCAGCTTTATTCAGGGGTTAAAAGATGGCTACACCTTC. The complete variable domain, with remaining parts taken from reference TRBV5-6 and TRBJ1-2, reads DAGVTQSPTHLIKTRGQQVTLRCSPKSGHDTVSWYQQALGQGPQFIFQYYEEEERQRGNFPDRFSGHQFPNYSSELNVNALLLGDSALYLCASSFIQGLKDGYTFGSGTRLTVV.

J is TRBJ2-7 and V is TRBV5-4; 10 nucleotides align to TRBD1. Germline loops: CDR1 SGHNT, CDR2 YYREEE (reference sequence). J gave up 5 bases and V 4 bases, and 12 bases lay outside the gene matches. The CDR3 is made up of 16 amino acids. The CDR3 nucleotides are TGTGCCAGCAGCCCCCTCTTTGACAGGGGGCACGACGAGCAGTACTTC. It encodes CASSPLFDRGHDEQYF.